The rows below give T cell receptor beta chains drawn from one sample of a study of human T cells and chemical hapten exposure. Via MiXCR, TCRdb re-called the RACE reads, giving one row per CDR3 protein. The sample contains about 340,000 distinct CDR3 sequences, around 7% of which appear only once. The specimen was whole blood, collected in connection with sensitization to the hapten diphenylcyclopropenone (DPC). The receptors stem from a woman aged 18-30 years with alopecia areata. Some clones in this sample may be carry-over from other donors' samples. The CDR3 runs from the conserved cysteine through the conserved F or W. Each record gives: V gene, J gene, clone size, CDR3 protein. The size field is filled for only some rows; it gives once, few, many or a size class.

>TRBV4-2|TRBJ2-3|.
CASSLKRDYTDTQYF
>TRBV29-1|TRBJ1-2|few
CSVVLSGQGTWDTF
>TRBV3-1|TRBJ2-7|.
CASSHELTYEQYF
>TRBV11-1|TRBJ2-1|.
CASSCQGCPTYNEQFF
>TRBV12-3/TRBV12-4|TRBJ1-5|.
CASSRGAWGINQPQHF
>TRBV4-3|TRBJ1-1|.
CASSQEVWGTEAFF
>TRBV7-8|TRBJ2-1|.
CASSLSPRINEQFF
>TRBV29-1|TRBJ1-1|few
CSAQGAGTEAFF
>TRBV28|TRBJ2-3|.
CASSLTTARTDTQYF
>TRBV4-3|TRBJ2-2|few
CASSQDTDREHTGELFF
>TRBV28|TRBJ1-6|few
CASSPTSRTAKSPLHF
>TRBV28|TRBJ1-5|.
CASSPPAQGDNQPQHF
>TRBV2|TRBJ1-2|.
CASSETVGSYGYTF
>TRBV6-5|TRBJ1-1|many
CASSYSWTALLNTEAFF
>TRBV15|TRBJ2-3|few
CATSSRTGGIDTQYF
>TRBV6-1|TRBJ1-1|many
CASSRRVGGTGILNTEAFF
>TRBV5-1|TRBJ1-1|.
CASSFSGDGTEAFF